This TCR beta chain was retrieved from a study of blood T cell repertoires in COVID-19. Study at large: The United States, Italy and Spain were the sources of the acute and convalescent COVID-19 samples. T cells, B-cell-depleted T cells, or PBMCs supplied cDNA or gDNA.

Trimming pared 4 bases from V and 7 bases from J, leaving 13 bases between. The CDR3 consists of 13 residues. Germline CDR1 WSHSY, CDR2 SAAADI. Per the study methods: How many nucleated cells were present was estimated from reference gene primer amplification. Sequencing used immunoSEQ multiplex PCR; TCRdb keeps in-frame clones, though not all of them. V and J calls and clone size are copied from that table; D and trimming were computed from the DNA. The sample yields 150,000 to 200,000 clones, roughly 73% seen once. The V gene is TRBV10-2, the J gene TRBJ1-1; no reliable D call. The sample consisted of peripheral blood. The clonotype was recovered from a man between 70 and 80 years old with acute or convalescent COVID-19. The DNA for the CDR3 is TGCGCCAGCAGTGGCGGACTCGGGGATGAAGCTTTCTTT. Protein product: CASSGGLGDEAFF.